Included here is one TCR beta chain sequence, with context. The antigen is unknown. The ends lost 8 bases at V and 6 bases at J; junction bases unmatched: 11. Looked up from germline, CDR1 is MRHNA and CDR2 is SNTAGT. The length of the CDR3 is 15 residues. Here immunoSEQ multiplex PCR was the method, and the copy in TCRdb shows in-frame clones only, minus some. The data show under 8,500 clones, roughly four fifths seen once. These data come from a study of graft-versus-host responses after intestinal transplantation. Background on the study: Uniformly, recipients were administered anti-thymocyte globulin induction with subsequent tacrolimus and steroids for approximately three years. Regarding the study as a whole: GvH clones detected in recipient marrow included some appearing first in ileum or blood.

Graft-derived tissue was subjected to processing to liberate intraepithelial and lamina propria lymphocytes. Sample: ileum tissue, taken approximately 320 days after intestinal transplant. The receptor's source is a human patient who received an intestinal transplant, so some T cells may come from the graft donor. The chain has TRBV6-4 and TRBJ1-4, with TRBD1 matching 8 bases. The CDR3 region is CASHWGTGVDEKLFF. CDR3 bases: TGTGCCAGCCACTGGGGGACAGGAGTAGATGAAAAACTGTTTTTT.